Listed below are T cell receptor beta chains from one sample, sequenced in a study of cytomegalovirus exposure and HLA in healthy donors. Sequencing used immunoSEQ multiplex PCR; TCRdb keeps in-frame clones, though not all of them. This table holds 150,000 to 200,000 clones, approximately 89% found once. Source material: PBMCs. The origin of the receptors is a man younger than 35 in good health and CMV-seropositive. CDR3s include the opening cysteine and the closing phenylalanine or tryptophan. D genes are given only for firm matches. Not every row has a clone size; where given, it reads once, few, many or a size class.

d_call	clone_size	v_call	j_call	cdr3_aa	cdr3_nt
.	once	TRBV19	TRBJ1-2	CASSITWQGTNYGYTF	TGTGCCAGTAGTATCACGTGGCAGGGGACTAACTATGGCTACACCTTC
.	.	TRBV9	TRBJ2-6	CASSVDGTGAFSGANVLTF	TGTGCCAGCAGCGTAGACGGGACGGGAGCCTTCTCTGGGGCCAACGTCCTGACTTTC
.	.	TRBV10-3	TRBJ1-2	CAISDIGGEYGYTF	TGTGCCATCAGTGATATCGGCGGAGAATATGGCTACACCTTC
.	.	TRBV10-3	TRBJ2-1	CAISDNPGNEQFF	TGTGCCATCAGTGATAACCCAGGGAATGAGCAGTTCTTC
.	few	TRBV5-1	TRBJ2-7	CASSLTTPGLYYEQYF	TGCGCCAGCAGCTTGACTACGCCGGGACTCTACTACGAGCAGTACTTC
.	.	TRBV6-5	TRBJ1-2	CASSYTGDYGYTF	TGTGCCAGCAGTTACACAGGAGACTATGGCTACACCTTC
.	.	TRBV6-1	TRBJ2-7	CASRAPYEQYF	TGTGCCAGCAGGGCTCCCTACGAGCAGTACTTC
.	.	TRBV21-1	TRBJ1-5	CASSKVDREIEGSNQPQHF	TGTGCCAGCAGCAAAGTGGACAGGGAAATTGAGGGAAGCAATCAGCCCCAGCATTTT
.	.	TRBV28	TRBJ2-7	CASSNYSGSSYEQYF	TGTGCCAGCAGCAATTATAGCGGAAGCTCCTACGAGCAGTACTTC
TRBD1	.	TRBV4-1	TRBJ1-3	CASSQLFTGGGNTIYF	TGCGCCAGCAGCCAACTTTTTACAGGGGGCGGGAACACCATATATTTT
TRBD1	.	TRBV7-9	TRBJ2-1	CASSLGPGQGWNEQFF	TGTGCCAGCAGCTTGGGTCCGGGACAGGGGTGGAATGAGCAGTTCTTC
TRBD1	few	TRBV5-1	TRBJ2-3	CASHFGTGASDTQYF	TGCGCCAGCCACTTCGGGACAGGGGCATCAGATACGCAGTATTTT
.	.	TRBV30	TRBJ1-2	CAWSVLTVNYGYTF	TGTGCCTGGAGTGTACTCACGGTTAACTATGGCTACACCTTC
TRBD1	.	TRBV27	TRBJ1-1	CASTKTGVPNTEAFF	TGTGCCAGCACAAAGACAGGGGTTCCGAACACTGAAGCTTTCTTT
TRBD2	.	TRBV6-6	TRBJ2-7	CASNPGFAGVSYEQYF	TGTGCCAGCAACCCCGGGTTTGCGGGAGTGTCCTACGAGCAGTACTTC